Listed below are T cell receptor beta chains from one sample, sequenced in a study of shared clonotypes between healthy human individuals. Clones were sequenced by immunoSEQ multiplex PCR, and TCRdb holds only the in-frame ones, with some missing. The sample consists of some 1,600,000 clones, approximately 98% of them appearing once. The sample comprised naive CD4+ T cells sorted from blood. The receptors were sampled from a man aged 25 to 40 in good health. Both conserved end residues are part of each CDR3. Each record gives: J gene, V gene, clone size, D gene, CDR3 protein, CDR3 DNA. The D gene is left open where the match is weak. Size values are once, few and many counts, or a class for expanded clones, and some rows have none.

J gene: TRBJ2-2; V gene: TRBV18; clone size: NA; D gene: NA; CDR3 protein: CASSPVADTGELFF; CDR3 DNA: TGTGCCAGCTCACCTGTAGCCGACACCGGGGAGCTGTTTTTT
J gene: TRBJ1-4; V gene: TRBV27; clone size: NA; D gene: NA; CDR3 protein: CASSLRSTNEKLFF; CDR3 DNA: TGTGCCAGCAGTTTAAGGTCAACTAATGAAAAACTGTTTTTT
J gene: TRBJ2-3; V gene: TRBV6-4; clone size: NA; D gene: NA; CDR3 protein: CASSDSGLSTDTQYF; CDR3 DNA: TGTGCCAGCAGTGACTCGGGGCTGAGCACAGATACGCAGTATTTT
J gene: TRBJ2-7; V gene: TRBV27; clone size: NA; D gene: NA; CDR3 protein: CASSLSLGQSYEQYF; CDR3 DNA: TGTGCCAGCAGTTTATCGTTGGGGCAAAGCTACGAGCAGTACTTC
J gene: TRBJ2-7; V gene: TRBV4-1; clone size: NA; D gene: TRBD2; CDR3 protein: CASSQQTSGRVYEQYF; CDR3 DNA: TGCGCCAGCAGCCAACAGACTAGCGGGAGGGTCTACGAGCAGTACTTC
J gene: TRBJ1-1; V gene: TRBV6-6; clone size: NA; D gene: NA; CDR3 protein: CASSSPGPQGTEAFF; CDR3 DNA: TGTGCCAGCAGTTCCCCGGGTCCCCAAGGTACTGAAGCTTTCTTT
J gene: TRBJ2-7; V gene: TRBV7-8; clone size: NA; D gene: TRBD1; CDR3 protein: CASSPIPGQGVDEQYF; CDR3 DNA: TGTGCCAGCAGCCCGATCCCGGGACAGGGGGTCGACGAGCAGTACTTC
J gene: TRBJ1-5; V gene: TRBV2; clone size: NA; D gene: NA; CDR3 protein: CAWGKTKGQPQHF; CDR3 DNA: TGTGCCTGGGGGAAAACGAAAGGTCAGCCCCAGCATTTT
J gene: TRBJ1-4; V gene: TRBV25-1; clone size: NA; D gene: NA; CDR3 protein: CASSESGSDEKLFF; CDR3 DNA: TGTGCCAGCAGTGAATCAGGGTCGGATGAAAAACTGTTTTTT
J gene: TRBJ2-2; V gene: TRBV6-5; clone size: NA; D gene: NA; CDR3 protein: CATFVTGRSTGELFF; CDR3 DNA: TGTGCCACCTTTGTTACGGGACGGTCCACCGGGGAGCTGTTTTTT
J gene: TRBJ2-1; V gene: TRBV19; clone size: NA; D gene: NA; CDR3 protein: CATRKVGGLHEQFF; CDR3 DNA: TGTGCCACCCGAAAGGTGGGGGGCTTGCATGAGCAGTTCTTC
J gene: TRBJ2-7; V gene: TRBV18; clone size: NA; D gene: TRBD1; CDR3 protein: CASSPPGQGTYEQYF; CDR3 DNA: TGTGCCAGCTCACCGCCGGGACAGGGCACCTACGAGCAGTACTTC
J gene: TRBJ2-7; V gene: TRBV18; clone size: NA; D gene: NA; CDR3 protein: CASSPAANSYEQYF; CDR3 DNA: TGTGCCAGCTCACCAGCAGCGAACTCCTACGAGCAGTACTTC
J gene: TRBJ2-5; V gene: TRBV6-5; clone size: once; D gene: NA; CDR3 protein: CASSYGGSGETQYF; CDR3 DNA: TGTGCCAGCAGTTACGGCGGGTCAGGGGAGACCCAGTACTTC
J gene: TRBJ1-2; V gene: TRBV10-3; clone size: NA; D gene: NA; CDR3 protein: CAISESQNYGYTF; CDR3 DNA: TGTGCCATCAGTGAGTCGCAGAACTATGGCTACACCTTC
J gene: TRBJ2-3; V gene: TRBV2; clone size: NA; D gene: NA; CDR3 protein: CASSRDTDTQYF; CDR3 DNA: TGTGCCAGCAGCAGGGACACAGATACGCAGTATTTT
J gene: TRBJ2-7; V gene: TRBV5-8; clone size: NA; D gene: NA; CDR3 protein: CASNKPRAEATYEQYF; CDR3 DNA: TGTGCCAGCAACAAACCGAGGGCAGAAGCCACCTACGAGCAGTACTTC
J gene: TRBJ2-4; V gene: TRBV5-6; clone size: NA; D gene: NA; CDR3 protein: CASSGTGGPKNIQYF; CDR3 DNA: TGTGCCAGCAGCGGTACTGGGGGACCCAAAAACATTCAGTACTTC
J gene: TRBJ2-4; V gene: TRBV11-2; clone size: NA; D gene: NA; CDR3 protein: CASSSDVLLAKNIQYF; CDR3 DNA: TGTGCCAGCAGCTCGGACGTCCTTCTAGCCAAAAACATTCAGTACTTC
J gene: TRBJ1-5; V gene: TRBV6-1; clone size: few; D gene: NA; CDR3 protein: CASSWSGMTQHF; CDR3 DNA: TGTGCCAGCAGTTGGAGTGGGATGACCCAGCATTTT
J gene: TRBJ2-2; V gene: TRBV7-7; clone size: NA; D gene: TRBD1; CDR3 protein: CASSRGQATGELFF; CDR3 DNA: TGTGCTAGCAGCCGCGGACAGGCCACCGGGGAGCTGTTTTTT
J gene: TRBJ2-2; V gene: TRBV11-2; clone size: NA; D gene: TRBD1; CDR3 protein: CASSRKPGQDFRELFF; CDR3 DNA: TGTGCCAGCAGCCGAAAACCGGGACAGGACTTCAGGGAGCTGTTTTTT
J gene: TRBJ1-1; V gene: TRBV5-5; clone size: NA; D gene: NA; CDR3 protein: CASSPPNTEAFF; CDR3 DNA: TGTGCCAGCAGCCCTCCTAACACTGAAGCTTTCTTT
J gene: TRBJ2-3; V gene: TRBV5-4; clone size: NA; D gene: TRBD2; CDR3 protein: CASSVSGRAGGDTQYF; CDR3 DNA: TGTGCCAGCAGCGTTAGCGGGAGGGCCGGGGGGGATACGCAGTATTTT
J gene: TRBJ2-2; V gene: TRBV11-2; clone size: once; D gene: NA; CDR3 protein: CASSTTNTGELFF; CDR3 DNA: TGTGCCAGCAGCACAACTAACACCGGGGAGCTGTTTTTT
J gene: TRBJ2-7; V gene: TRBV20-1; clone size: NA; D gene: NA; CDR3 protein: CSRNYEQYF; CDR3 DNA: TGCAGTCGAAATTACGAGCAGTACTTC
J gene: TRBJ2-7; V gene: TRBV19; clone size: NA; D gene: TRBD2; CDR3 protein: CASSGTSGHSNYEQYF; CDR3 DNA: TGTGCCAGTAGTGGGACTAGCGGGCATTCAAATTACGAGCAGTACTTC
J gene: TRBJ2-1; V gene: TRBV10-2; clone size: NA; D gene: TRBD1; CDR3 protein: CASRGQGYYNEQFF; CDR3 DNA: TGCGCCAGCAGGGGACAGGGATACTACAATGAGCAGTTCTTC
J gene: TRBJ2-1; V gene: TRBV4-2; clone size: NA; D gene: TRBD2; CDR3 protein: CASSQGEGLVGNNEQFF; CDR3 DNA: TGTGCCAGCAGCCAAGGGGAGGGACTAGTGGGCAACAATGAGCAGTTCTTC
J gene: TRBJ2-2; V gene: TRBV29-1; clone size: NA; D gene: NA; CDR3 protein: CSAGPFAGELFF; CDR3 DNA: TGCAGCGCAGGCCCCTTCGCCGGGGAGCTGTTTTTT
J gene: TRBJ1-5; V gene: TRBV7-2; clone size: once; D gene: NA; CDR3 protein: CASSPRTLGNQPQHF; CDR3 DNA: TGTGCCAGCAGCCCCAGGACGTTGGGCAATCAGCCCCAGCATTTT
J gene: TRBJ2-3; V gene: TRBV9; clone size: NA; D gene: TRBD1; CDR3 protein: CASSVEGGVDTQYF; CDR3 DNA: TGTGCCAGCAGCGTAGAAGGGGGCGTAGATACGCAGTATTTT
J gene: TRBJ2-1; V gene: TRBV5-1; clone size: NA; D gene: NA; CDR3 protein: CASSFSGSSSYNEQFF; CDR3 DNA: TGCGCCAGCAGCTTTAGCGGTTCGAGCTCCTACAATGAGCAGTTCTTC
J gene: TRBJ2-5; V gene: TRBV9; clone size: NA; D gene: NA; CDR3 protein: CASSVRGLETQYF; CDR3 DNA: TGTGCCAGCAGCGTACGGGGGTTAGAGACCCAGTACTTC
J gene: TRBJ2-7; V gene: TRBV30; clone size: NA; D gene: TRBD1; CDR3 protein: CAWSGARTGKGGLEQYF; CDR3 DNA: TGTGCCTGGAGTGGGGCCCGGACAGGGAAGGGGGGCCTCGAGCAGTACTTC